This entry lists 30 T cell receptor beta chains sequenced from one sample in a study of response to subunit inactivated influenza vaccine. A single record per CDR3 protein comes from TCRdb applying MiXCR to the RT-PCR reads. The sample has about half a million distinct CDR3 sequences; 9.5% to 12% are singletons. Sequenced here: PBMCs from blood, sampled roughly 45 days after vaccination. Source of these receptors: a man aged 50-60 years who received an inactivated influenza vaccine.

This clonotype came up a few times. The V gene is TRBV29-1, the J gene TRBJ2-1, with TRBD2 matching over 7 bases. CDR1 and CDR2 from the germline V gene are SQVTM and ANQGSEA. CDR3 length: 16 residues. The V and J ends lost 6 bases and 6 bases, in that order; junction bases with no gene match: 17. The CDR3 reads CSVRRERLLGRNEQFF. In DNA form, the CDR3 reads TGCAGCGTACGGCGGGAGCGCCTCTTGGGGCGCAATGAGCAGTTCTTC.

V gene TRBV20-1 combines with J gene TRBJ2-5; weak D call: TRBD2 (7 bases). The germline V gene encodes CDR1 DFQATT and CDR2 SNEGSKA (reference sequence). The CDR3 totals 15 residues. Trimming took 4 bases from V and 2 from J, leaving 17 bases between them. The CDR3 nucleotides are TGCAGTGCTACACAACGAGGGGGGGTTCAAGAGACCCAGTACTTC. It specifies CSATQRGGVQETQYF.

This clonotype was seen ten or more times. The rearrangement links TRBV12-3 or TRBV12-4 to TRBJ2-1, with TRBD1 as a possible D gene (6 bases). The CDR3 loop spans 14 amino acids. Trimming shortened V by 4 bases and J by 4 bases, and 11 bases separated the two germline ends. The CDR3 bases are TGTGCCAGCAGTTCAGGGGCCGTTTACAATGAGCAGTTCTTC. This codes for CASSSGAVYNEQFF.

This clonotype was counted a few times. The chain has TRBV29-1 and TRBJ2-7; 10 bases match TRBD1. CDR3 length: 13 amino acids. Germline V gives CDR1 SQVTM, CDR2 ANQGSEA. Germline trimming cut 7 bases from V and 1 base from J; bases unmatched to any gene: 4. The CDR3 sequence is CSGGQGPSYEQYF. In DNA, the CDR3 is TGCAGCGGGGGACAGGGGCCATCCTACGAGCAGTACTTC.

This chain links TRBV27 with TRBJ1-2; D call uncertain. Trimming removed 5 bases at V and 0 bases at J, with 7 bases between. Germline loops: CDR1 MNHEY, CDR2 SMNVEV (reference sequence). The CDR3 totals 13 residues. The CDR3 spells CASSTTTNYGYTF. CDR3 coding DNA: TGTGCCAGCAGTACGACAACTAACTATGGCTACACCTTC.

This CDR3 reads CASSPTGLPQHF. The CDR3 DNA sequence: TGTGCCAGCAGTCCCACGGGTTTACCCCAGCATTTT. V gene TRBV12-3 or TRBV12-4 combines with J gene TRBJ1-5; D remains ambiguous. The length of the CDR3 is 12 residues. Trimming took off 5 bases at V and 10 bases at J, with 12 bases between the two ends.

This clonotype was seen repeatedly, ten times or more. The rearrangement links TRBV20-1 to TRBJ2-7; 10 nucleotides agree with TRBD2. Germline CDR1 and CDR2: DFQATT and SNEGSKA (reference sequence). The trim removed 5 bases at V and 3 bases at J, leaving 10 bases unmatched. The CDR3 runs to 15 residues. The CDR3: CSAPHSASGSYEQYF. CDR3 nucleotide sequence: TGCAGTGCTCCCCACAGCGCTAGCGGGAGCTACGAGCAGTACTTC.

This rearrangement joins TRBV7-2 to TRBJ2-5; D ambiguous. Trimming removed 6 bases from V and 5 bases from J, with 16 bases in between. This CDR3 is 14 amino acids long. Looked up from germline, CDR1 is SGHTA and CDR2 is FQGNSA. The CDR3 region has the DNA TGTGCCAGCAGTCCCATTTTAACGGCGGAGACCCAGTACTTC. It yields the protein CASSPILTAETQYF.

This clonotype was observed at least ten times. V is TRBV20-1 and J is TRBJ2-7; TRBD2 agrees at 8 bases. The V segment lost 5 bases and the J segment 4 bases; nucleotides outside the gene matches: 13. CDR1 and CDR2 (germline): DFQATT, SNEGSKA (reference sequence). The CDR3 has 15 amino acids. CDR3 in amino acids: CSASRLPAGVYEQYF. CDR3 sequence (DNA): TGCAGTGCTTCCCGGTTACCAGCGGGAGTTTACGAGCAGTACTTC.

The chain links TRBV18 to TRBJ2-3, with D maybe TRBD2 (6 bases). Germline CDR1 and CDR2: KGHSH and LQKENI. V lost 6 bases to trimming and J lost 8 bases, with 18 bases between them. The CDR3 covers 14 residues. CDR3 loop: CASSPEGVYGTQYF. CDR3 DNA sequence: TGTGCCAGCTCTCCGGAGGGTGTTTATGGTACGCAGTATTTT. Full variable domain (remainder filled in from reference TRBV18 and TRBJ2-3): NAGVMQNPRHLVRRRGQEARLRCSPMKGHSHVYWYRQLPEEGLKFMVYLQKENIIDESGMPKERFSAEFPKEGPSILRIQQVVRGDSAAYFCASSPEGVYGTQYFGPGTRLTVL.

The V and J genes are TRBV27 and TRBJ2-3, with D perhaps matching TRBD1 (5 bases). V was pared by 0 bases and J by 8 bases, with 12 bases between. The CDR3 consists of 14 residues. Germline CDR1 is MNHEY and CDR2 is SMNVEV (reference sequence). CDR3 nucleotide sequence: TGTGCCAGCAGTTTATCACCGGTTAGGGGTACGCAGTATTTT. Amino acid sequence: CASSLSPVRGTQYF.

The chain recombines TRBV20-1 with TRBJ2-7; TRBD1 matches at 9 bases. There are 17 residues in the CDR3. Germline V lookup: CDR1 DFQATT, CDR2 SNEGSKA (reference sequence). The junction had 12 bases not matched to a gene; V was cut back by 0 bases and J by 3 bases. As DNA, the CDR3 is TGCAGTGCTAGAGAGGGGGAGACCGGGACAGGGCGCTACGAGCAGTACTTC. Residues: CSAREGETGTGRYEQYF.

The J gene is TRBJ2-7, the V gene TRBV9, with no clear D. Germline V gives CDR1 SGDLS, CDR2 YYNGEE. This CDR3 region has 15 residues. Trimming took 0 bases from V and 2 from J, leaving 12 bases between them. The DNA for the CDR3 is TGTGCCAGCAGCGTAGGGAGACGAGAAACCTACGAGCAGTACTTC. It encodes CASSVGRRETYEQYF.

This chain links TRBV7-2 with TRBJ1-3; D might be TRBD1 (6 bases). V shed 6 bases and J shed 4 bases, with 13 bases lying between them. Germline CDR1 reads SGHTA; CDR2 reads FQGNSA. The CDR3 is 14 amino acids. Written as DNA, the CDR3 is TGTGCCAGCAGACCCAGGGGAGGCGGAAACACCATATATTTT. Protein product: CASRPRGGGNTIYF.

The chain links TRBV5-6 to TRBJ1-1; possible D gene TRBD1, 5 bases. Germline V gene lookup returns CDR1 SGHDT and CDR2 YYEEEE. V dropped 3 bases and J dropped 0 bases, with 12 bases sitting between them. CDR3 size: 15 residues. This CDR3 reads CASSSTGRLNTEAFF. The CDR3 region has the DNA TGTGCCAGCAGCTCCACGGGACGTCTGAACACTGAAGCTTTCTTT.

This rearrangement joins TRBV12-3 or TRBV12-4 to TRBJ2-5; D not resolved. Trimming took 5 bases from V and 5 from J, leaving 12 bases between them. CDR3 length equals 13 residues. The CDR3, as DNA: TGTGCCAGCAGTGACCCGAGAAAGGAGACCCAGTACTTC. This encodes CASSDPRKETQYF.

The rearrangement links TRBV20-1 to TRBJ2-3; a possible D gene is TRBD1 (6 bases). Germline V gives CDR1 DFQATT, CDR2 SNEGSKA (reference sequence). The CDR3 is 14 amino acids. V gave up 1 base and J gave up 3 bases, with 11 bases separating them. The CDR3 reads CSARGTANTDTQYF. In nucleotides, the CDR3 is TGCAGTGCTAGAGGGACAGCCAATACAGATACGCAGTATTTT.

At least ten counts were recorded for this clonotype. This sequence joins TRBV6-2 or TRBV6-3 and TRBJ2-7, with D uncertain. CDR3 length: 12 amino acids. Between the trimmed V and J ends, which lost 2 bases and 2 bases, there was a span of 4 bases. Germline CDR1 MNHEY, CDR2 SVGEGT. The CDR3 region is CASSYDPYEQYF. CDR3 DNA: TGTGCCAGCAGTTACGATCCCTACGAGCAGTACTTC.

This clonotype was seen ten or more times. The rearrangement uses TRBV6-5 and TRBJ2-7; 10 bases fit TRBD2. Germline V gives CDR1 MNHEY, CDR2 SVGAGI. Trimming removed 2 bases from V and 4 bases from J; junction bases left unmatched: 5. This CDR3 has 15 residues. The CDR3 DNA reads TGTGCCAGCAGTTACGTTAGCGGGGGGTCATACGAGCAGTACTTC. This translates into CASSYVSGGSYEQYF.

This clonotype has at least ten counts. The chain recombines TRBV7-6 with TRBJ2-7, with 9 bases aligning to TRBD2. The CDR3 covers 16 residues. Germline V lookup: CDR1 SGHVS, CDR2 FNYEAQ. J lost 5 bases, V lost 5 bases, and 13 bases had no gene match. In DNA form, the CDR3 reads TGTGCCAGCAGCCCCCTATTAGCGGGAGATAGTGACGAGCAGTACTTC. Translating it yields CASSPLLAGDSDEQYF.

The chain couples TRBV6-1 to TRBJ2-5; 8 positions match TRBD2. The V segment lost 5 bases and the J segment 2 bases; nucleotides outside the gene matches: 10. The CDR3 length is 16 residues. Germline lookup yields CDR1 MNHNS and CDR2 SASEGT. The CDR3 region is CASSPDGGAVQETQYF. CDR3 nucleotides: TGTGCCAGCAGTCCGGACGGGGGGGCCGTTCAAGAGACCCAGTACTTC.

This clonotype was recorded many times. V is TRBV10-3 and J is TRBJ2-7; 9 bases are a match to TRBD1. The CDR3 length is 15 residues. The V and J ends lost 5 bases and 5 bases, in that order; junction bases with no gene match: 10. In germline, CDR1 is ENHRY, CDR2 SYGVKD. DNA for the CDR3: TGTGCCATCAGTAAACCGGGACAGGGCGTACACGAGCAGTACTTC. Its translation is CAISKPGQGVHEQYF.

This clonotype was found many times. The genes are TRBV11-2 and TRBJ2-2; D uncertain. This CDR3 spans 12 amino acids. Germline CDR1 is SGHAT and CDR2 is FQNNGV. The ends were cut back, 2 bases at V and 4 bases at J, with 2 bases in the middle. The CDR3 coding sequence is TGTGCCAGCAGCTTAATCACCGGGGAGCTGTTTTTT. Translated, it gives CASSLITGELFF.

This clonotype was observed once. This may stem from a read error, because a much larger clone lies one nucleotide away. CDR3: CASSRTGVGEQYF. The CDR3 nucleotides are TGTGCCAGCAGCCGGACAGGGGTAGGGGAGCAGTACTTC. The chain employs TRBV12-3 or TRBV12-4 and TRBJ2-7, with TRBD1 identical over 9 bases. The CDR3 is made up of 13 amino acids. V was clipped by 6 bases and J by 7 bases; unmatched bases: 7.

The chain uses TRBV24-1 and TRBJ2-5; D gene unclear. Trimming took 8 bases from V and 1 from J, leaving 10 bases between them. The CDR3 has 13 amino acids. The germline CDR1 and CDR2 sequences are KGHDR and SFDVKD. The CDR3, as DNA: TGTGCCACCACCGGAAAGGGCCAAGAGACCCAGTACTTC. The encoded protein is CATTGKGQETQYF.

The sample holds a few counts of this clonotype. The chain links TRBV20-1 to TRBJ2-1; D may be TRBD2 (6 bases). The CDR3 is made up of 14 amino acids. V dropped 7 bases and J dropped 8 bases, with 21 bases sitting between them. The germline CDR1 and CDR2 sequences are DFQATT and SNEGSKA (reference sequence). For the CDR3, the DNA is TGCAGTGTTCAACTAGCAAGCTTACTCGATGAGCAGTTCTTC. Residues: CSVQLASLLDEQFF.

This clonotype has more than one count but fewer than ten. The chain recombines TRBV7-2 with TRBJ1-2; 7 bases agree with TRBD1. Germline V lookup: CDR1 SGHTA, CDR2 FQGNSA. This CDR3 is 17 amino acids long. The J segment lost 8 bases and the V segment lost 5 bases, leaving 20 bases of the junction unmatched. The CDR3 spells CASSRDRVSGAAGGYTF. The CDR3 coding sequence is TGTGCCAGCAGCCGAGACAGGGTCTCTGGGGCGGCAGGCGGCTACACCTTC.

This clonotype was counted at least ten times. V gene TRBV5-1 combines with J gene TRBJ2-7, with 7 bases matching TRBD2. The V gene end was trimmed by 0 bases and the J gene end by 6 bases; junction bases not matched to a gene: 6. The CDR3 contains 14 residues. Germline loops: CDR1 SGHRS, CDR2 YFSETQ. Here the CDR3 DNA reads TGCGCCAGCAGCTTGGGGATGGGGGGGACCGAGCAGTACTTC. Protein product: CASSLGMGGTEQYF. The variable domain in full, with the rest retrieved from reference TRBV5-1 and TRBJ2-7, is KAGVTQTPRYLIKTRGQQVTLSCSPISGHRSVSWYQQTPGQGLQFLFEYFSETQRNKGNFPGRFSGRQFSNSRSEMNVSTLELGDSALYLCASSLGMGGTEQYFGPGTRLTVT.

There are a few counts of this clonotype. This chain uses TRBV5-8 with TRBJ1-5; perhaps TRBD1 as D (5 bases). The germline V gene encodes CDR1 SGHTS and CDR2 YDEGEE. V was shortened by 5 bases and J by 0 bases, with 12 bases between the two germline ends. The CDR3 extends over 15 amino acids. CDR3 loop: CASRRRQISNQPQHF. Here the CDR3 DNA reads TGTGCCAGCAGACGCCGACAGATTAGCAATCAGCCCCAGCATTTT.

The chain couples TRBV6-2 or TRBV6-3 to TRBJ2-5, with D possibly being TRBD1 or TRBD2 (6 bases each). The V end was cut by 5 bases, the J end by 1 base, with 11 bases between. The CDR3 sequence is 14 residues long. Germline V gives CDR1 MNHEY, CDR2 SVGEGT. CDR3 sequence (DNA): TGTGCCAGCAGTCGGGGGACACCCCAAGAGACCCAGTACTTC. Translated, it gives CASSRGTPQETQYF.